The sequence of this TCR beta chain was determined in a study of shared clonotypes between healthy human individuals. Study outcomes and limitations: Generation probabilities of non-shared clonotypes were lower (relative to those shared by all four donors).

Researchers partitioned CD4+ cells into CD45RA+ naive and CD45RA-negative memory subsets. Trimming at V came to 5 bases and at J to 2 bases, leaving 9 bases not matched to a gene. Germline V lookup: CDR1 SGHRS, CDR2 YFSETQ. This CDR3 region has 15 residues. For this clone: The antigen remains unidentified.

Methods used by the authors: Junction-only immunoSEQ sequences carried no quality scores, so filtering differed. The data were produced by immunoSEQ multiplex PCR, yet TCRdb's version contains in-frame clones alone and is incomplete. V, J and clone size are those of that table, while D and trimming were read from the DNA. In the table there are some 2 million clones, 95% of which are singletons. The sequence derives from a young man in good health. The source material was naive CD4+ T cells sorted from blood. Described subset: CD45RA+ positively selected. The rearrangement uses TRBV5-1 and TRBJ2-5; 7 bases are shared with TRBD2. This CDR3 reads CASSMPSGGQETQYF. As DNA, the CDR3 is TGCGCCAGCAGTATGCCTAGCGGAGGACAAGAGACCCAGTACTTC.